This entry describes one T cell receptor beta chain. Its antigen is unknown. The V gene's germline CDR1 is MNHNS and CDR2 SASEGT. This CDR3 is 16 amino acids long. V was clipped by 8 bases and J by 0 bases; unmatched bases: 9. The data were obtained in a study of T-cell reconstitution after alpha-beta-depleted transplantation in children. Library preparation (for TCRbeta) was performed with unique molecular identifiers. TCRdb re-called the PCR reads with MiXCR, one entry per CDR3 protein. The repertoire holds over 15,000 distinct CDR3 sequences, with under 15% as singletons. General study points: Where alpha-beta T cells came from about two months after transplant was reportedly several hundred expanded graft clones.

V usage is TRBV6-1 and J usage is TRBJ1-2, with 10 bases aligning to TRBD1. This clonotype originated in a boy in the first two years of life who had a stem cell transplant for Wiskott-Aldrich syndrome, so the T cells may come from the graft donor. Sample: PBMCs, mostly from graft donor cells, taken 180 days after TCRalphabeta/CD19-depleted stem cell transplant. CDR3 nucleotides: TGTGCCAGCCCCCGGGACAGGGGATCCCCTAACTATGGCTACACCTTC. Protein sequence: CASPRDRGSPNYGYTF.